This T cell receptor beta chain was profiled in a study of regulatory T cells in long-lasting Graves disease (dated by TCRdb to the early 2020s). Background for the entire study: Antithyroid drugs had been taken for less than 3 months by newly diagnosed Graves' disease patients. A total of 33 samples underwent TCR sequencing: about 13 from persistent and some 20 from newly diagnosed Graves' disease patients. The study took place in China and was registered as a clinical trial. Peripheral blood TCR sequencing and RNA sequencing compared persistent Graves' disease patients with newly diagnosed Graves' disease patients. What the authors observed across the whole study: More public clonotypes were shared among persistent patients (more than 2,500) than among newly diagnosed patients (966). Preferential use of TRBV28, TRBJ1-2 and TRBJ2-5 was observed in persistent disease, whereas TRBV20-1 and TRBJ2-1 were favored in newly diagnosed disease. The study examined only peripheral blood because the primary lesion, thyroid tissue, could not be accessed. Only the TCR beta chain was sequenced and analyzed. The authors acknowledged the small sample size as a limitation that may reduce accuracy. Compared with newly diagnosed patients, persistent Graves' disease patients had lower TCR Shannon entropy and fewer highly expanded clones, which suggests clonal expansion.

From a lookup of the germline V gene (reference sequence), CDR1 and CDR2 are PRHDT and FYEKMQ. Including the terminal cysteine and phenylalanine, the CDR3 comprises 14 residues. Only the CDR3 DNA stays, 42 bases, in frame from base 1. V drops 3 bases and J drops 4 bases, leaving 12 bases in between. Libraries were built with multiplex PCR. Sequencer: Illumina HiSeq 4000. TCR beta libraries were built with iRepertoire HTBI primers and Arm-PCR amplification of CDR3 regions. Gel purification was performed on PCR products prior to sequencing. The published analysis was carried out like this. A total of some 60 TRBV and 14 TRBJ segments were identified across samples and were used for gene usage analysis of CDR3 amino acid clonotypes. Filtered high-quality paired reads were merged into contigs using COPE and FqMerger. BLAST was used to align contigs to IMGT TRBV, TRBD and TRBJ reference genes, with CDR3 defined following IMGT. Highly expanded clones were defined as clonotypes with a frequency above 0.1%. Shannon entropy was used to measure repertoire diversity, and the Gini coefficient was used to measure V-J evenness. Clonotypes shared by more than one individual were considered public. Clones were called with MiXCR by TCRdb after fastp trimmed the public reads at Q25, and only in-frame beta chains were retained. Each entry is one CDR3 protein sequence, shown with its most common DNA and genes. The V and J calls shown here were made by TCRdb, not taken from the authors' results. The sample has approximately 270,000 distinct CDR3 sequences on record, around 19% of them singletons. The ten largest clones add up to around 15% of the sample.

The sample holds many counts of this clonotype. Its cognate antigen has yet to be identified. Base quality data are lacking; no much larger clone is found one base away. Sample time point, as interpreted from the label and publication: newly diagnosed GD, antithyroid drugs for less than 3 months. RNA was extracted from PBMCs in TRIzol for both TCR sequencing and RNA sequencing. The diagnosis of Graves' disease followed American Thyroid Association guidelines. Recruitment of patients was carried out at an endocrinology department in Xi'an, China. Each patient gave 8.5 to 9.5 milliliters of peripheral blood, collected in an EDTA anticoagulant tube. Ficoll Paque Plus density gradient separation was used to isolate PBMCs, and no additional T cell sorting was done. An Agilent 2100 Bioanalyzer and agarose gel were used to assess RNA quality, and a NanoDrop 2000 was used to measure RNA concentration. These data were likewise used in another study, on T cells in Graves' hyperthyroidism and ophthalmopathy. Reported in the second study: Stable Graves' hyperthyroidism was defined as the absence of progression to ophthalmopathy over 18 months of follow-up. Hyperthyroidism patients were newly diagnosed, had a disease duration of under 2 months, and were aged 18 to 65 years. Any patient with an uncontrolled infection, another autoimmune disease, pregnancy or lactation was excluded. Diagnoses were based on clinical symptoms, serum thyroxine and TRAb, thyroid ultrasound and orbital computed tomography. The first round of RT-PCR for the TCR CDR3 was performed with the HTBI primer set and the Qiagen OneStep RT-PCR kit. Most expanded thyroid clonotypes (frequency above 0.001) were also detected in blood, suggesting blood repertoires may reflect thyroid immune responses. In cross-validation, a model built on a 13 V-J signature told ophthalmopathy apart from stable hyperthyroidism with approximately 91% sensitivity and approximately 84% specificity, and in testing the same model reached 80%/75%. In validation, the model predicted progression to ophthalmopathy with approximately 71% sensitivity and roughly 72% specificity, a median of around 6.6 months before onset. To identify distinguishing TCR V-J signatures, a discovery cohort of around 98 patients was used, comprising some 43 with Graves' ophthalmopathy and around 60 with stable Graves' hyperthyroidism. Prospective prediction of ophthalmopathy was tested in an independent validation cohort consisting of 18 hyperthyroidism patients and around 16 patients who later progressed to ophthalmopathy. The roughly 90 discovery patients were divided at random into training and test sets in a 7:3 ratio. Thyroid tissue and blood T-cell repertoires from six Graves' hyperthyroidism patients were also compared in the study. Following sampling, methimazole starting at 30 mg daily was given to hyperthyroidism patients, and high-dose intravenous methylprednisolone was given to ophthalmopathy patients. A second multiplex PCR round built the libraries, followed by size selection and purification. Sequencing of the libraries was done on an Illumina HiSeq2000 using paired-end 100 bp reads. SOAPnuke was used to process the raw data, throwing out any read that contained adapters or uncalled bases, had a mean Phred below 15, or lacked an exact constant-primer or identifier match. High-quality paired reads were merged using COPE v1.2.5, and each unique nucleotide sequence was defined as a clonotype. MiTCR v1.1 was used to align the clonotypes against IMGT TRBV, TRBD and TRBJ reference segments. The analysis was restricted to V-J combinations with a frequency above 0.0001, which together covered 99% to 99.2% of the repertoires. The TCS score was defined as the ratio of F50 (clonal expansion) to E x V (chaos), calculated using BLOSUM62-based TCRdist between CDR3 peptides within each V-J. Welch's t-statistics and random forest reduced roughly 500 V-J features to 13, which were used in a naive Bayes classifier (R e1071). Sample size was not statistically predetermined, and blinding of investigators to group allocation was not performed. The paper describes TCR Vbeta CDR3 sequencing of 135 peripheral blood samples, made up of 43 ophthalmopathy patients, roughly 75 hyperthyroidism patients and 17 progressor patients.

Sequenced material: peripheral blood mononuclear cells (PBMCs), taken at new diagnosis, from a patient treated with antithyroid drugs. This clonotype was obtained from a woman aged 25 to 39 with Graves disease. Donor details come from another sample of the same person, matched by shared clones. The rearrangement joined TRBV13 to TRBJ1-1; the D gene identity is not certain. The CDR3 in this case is CASSLREPLTEAFF. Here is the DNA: TGTGCCAGCAGCTTGAGAGAACCGCTCACTGAAGCTTTCTTT.